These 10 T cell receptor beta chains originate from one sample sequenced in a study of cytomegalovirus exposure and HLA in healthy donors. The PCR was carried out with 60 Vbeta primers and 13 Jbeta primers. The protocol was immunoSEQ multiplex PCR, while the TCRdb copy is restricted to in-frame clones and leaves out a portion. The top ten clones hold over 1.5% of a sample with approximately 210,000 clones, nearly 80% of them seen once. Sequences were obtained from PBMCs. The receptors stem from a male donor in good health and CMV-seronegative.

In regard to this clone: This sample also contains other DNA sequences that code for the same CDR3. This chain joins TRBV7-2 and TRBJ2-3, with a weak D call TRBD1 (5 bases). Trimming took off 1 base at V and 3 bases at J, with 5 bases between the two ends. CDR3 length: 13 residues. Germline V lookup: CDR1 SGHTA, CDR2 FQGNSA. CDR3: CASSLDRTDTQYF. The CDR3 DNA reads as TGTGCCAGCAGCTTAGACAGGACAGATACGCAGTATTTT.

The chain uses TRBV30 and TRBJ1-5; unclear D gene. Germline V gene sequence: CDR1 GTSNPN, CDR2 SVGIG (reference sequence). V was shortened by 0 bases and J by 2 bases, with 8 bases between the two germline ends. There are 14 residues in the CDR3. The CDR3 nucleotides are TGTGCCTGGAGTGTACACGGGGGCAATCAGCCCCAGCATTTT. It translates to CAWSVHGGNQPQHF.

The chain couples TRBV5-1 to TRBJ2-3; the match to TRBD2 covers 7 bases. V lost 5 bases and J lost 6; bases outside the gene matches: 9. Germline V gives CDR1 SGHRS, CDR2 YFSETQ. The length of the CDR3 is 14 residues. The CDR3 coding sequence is TGCGCCAGCAGGCGGACGGGGGGAGGGGATACGCAGTATTTT. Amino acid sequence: CASRRTGGGDTQYF.

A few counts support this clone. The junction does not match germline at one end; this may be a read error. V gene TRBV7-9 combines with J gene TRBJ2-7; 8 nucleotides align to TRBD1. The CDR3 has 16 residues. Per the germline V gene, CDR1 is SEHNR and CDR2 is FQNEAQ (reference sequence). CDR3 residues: CSSSFQVQGVSYEQYF. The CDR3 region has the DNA TGTTCCAGCAGCTTTCAAGTACAGGGGGTTTCCTACGAGCAGTACTTC.

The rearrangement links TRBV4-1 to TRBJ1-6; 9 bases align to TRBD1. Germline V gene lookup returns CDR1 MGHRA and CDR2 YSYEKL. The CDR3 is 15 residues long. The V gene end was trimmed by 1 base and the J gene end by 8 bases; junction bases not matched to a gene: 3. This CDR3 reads CASSQAGQGYSPLHF. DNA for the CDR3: TGCGCCAGCAGCCAAGCGGGACAGGGTTATTCACCCCTCCACTTT.

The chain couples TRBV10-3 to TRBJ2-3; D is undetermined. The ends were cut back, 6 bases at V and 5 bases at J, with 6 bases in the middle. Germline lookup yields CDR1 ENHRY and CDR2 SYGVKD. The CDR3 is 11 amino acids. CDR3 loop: CAIRYRDTQYF. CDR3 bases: TGTGCCATCAGATACAGAGATACGCAGTATTTT.

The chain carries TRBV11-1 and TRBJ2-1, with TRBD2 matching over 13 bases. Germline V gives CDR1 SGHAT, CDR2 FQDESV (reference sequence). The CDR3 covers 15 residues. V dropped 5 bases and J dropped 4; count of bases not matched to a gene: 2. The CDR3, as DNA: TGTGCCAGCAGCCCGACTAGCGGGGGGTACAATGAGCAGTTCTTC. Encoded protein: CASSPTSGGYNEQFF.

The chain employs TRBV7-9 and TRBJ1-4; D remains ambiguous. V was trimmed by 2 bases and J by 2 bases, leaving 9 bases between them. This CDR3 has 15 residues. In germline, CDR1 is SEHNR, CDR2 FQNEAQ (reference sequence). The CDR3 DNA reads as TGTGCCAGCAGCTTAAGACTACTTACTAATGAAAAACTGTTTTTT. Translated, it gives CASSLRLLTNEKLFF.

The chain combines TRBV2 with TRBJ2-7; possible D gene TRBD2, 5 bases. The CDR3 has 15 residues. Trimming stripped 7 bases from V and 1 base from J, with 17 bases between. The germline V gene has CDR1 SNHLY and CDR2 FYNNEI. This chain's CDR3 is CASIVGRENSYEQYF. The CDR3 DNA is TGTGCCAGCATCGTTGGACGGGAAAATTCCTACGAGCAGTACTTC.

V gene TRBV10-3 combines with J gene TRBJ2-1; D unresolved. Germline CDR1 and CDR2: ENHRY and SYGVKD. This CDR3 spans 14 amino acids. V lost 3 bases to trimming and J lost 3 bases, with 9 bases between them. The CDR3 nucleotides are TGTGCCATCAGTGACAGGCCCTACTACAATGAGCAGTTCTTC. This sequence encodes CAISDRPYYNEQFF.